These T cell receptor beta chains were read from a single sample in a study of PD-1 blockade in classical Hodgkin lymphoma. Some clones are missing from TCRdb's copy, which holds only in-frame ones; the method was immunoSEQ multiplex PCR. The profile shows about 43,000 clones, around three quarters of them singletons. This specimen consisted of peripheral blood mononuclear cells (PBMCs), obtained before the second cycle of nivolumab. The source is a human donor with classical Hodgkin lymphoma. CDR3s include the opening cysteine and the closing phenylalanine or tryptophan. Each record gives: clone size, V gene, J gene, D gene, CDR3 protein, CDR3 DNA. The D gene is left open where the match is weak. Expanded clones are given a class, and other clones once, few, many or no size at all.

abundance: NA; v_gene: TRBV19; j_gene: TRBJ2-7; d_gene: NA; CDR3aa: CASSIQVDYEQYF; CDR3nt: TGTGCCAGTAGTATACAGGTAGACTACGAGCAGTACTTC
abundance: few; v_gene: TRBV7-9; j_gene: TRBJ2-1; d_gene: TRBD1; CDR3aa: CASSPGTGFDEQFF; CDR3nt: TGTGCCAGCAGCCCCGGGACAGGGTTTGATGAGCAGTTCTTC
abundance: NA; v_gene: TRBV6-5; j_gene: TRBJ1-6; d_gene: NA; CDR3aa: CASSYGKDNSPLHF; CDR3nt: TGTGCCAGCAGTTACGGGAAAGATAATTCACCCCTCCACTTT
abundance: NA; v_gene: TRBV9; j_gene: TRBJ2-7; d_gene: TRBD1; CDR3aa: CASSPRGQGEYEQYF; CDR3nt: TGTGCCAGCAGTCCCAGAGGACAGGGAGAGTACGAGCAGTACTTC
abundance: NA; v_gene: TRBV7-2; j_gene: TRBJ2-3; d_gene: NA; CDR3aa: CASSLDSLLRGTDTQYF; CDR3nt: TGTGCCAGCAGCTTAGACTCATTACTTAGGGGCACAGATACGCAGTATTTT
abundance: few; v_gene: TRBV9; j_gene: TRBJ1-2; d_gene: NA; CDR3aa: CASSVSFRYTF; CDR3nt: TGTGCCAGCAGTGTCTCGTTTCGCTACACCTTC
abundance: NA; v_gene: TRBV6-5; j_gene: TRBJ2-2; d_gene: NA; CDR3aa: CASSYGGVGTGELFF; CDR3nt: TGTGCCAGCAGTTACGGAGGGGTAGGGACCGGGGAGCTGTTTTTT
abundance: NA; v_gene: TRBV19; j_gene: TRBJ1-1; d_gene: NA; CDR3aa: CASSISGGGHGNRF; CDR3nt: TGTGCCAGTAGTATCAGCGGAGGAGGACACGGCAACCGGTTT
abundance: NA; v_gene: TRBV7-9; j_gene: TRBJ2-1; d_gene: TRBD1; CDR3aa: CASSLGQGSSYNEQFF; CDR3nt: TGTGCCAGCAGCCTGGGACAGGGAAGCTCCTACAATGAGCAGTTCTTC
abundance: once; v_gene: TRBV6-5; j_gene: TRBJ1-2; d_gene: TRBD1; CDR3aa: CASQNRGGDYGYTF; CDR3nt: TGTGCCAGCCAAAACAGGGGAGGGGATTATGGCTACACCTTC
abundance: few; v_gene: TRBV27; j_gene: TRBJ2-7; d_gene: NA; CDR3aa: CASSLTQETGLTHEQYF; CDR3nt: TGTGCCAGCAGTTTAACCCAGGAGACAGGTCTGACCCACGAGCAGTACTTC
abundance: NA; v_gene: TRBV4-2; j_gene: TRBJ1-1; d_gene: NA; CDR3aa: CASSPPRGRPSSMNTEAFF; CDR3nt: TGTGCCAGCAGCCCACCCAGGGGCCGCCCGTCGTCCATGAACACTGAAGCTTTCTTT
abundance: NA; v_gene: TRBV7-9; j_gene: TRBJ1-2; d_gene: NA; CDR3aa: CASSLVGDNYGYTF; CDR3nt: TGTGCCAGCAGCTTAGTTGGGGATAACTATGGCTACACCTTC
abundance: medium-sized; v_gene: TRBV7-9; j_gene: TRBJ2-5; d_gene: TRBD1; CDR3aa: CASSPRDRGEETQYF; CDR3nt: TGTGCCAGCAGCCCCCGGGACAGGGGCGAGGAGACCCAGTACTTC
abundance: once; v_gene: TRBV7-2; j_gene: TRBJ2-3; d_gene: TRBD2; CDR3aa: CASSLGPGVAGGPDTQYF; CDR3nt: TGTGCCAGCAGCTTAGGACCCGGGGTAGCGGGAGGGCCAGATACGCAGTATTTT
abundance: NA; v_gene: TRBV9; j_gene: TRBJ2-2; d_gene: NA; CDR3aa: CASSLRLVAGELFF; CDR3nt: TGTGCCAGCAGCCTCAGACTAGTCGCCGGGGAGCTGTTTTTT
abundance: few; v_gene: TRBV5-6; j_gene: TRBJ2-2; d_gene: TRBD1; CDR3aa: CASSGTGGANGELFF; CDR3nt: TGTGCCAGCAGCGGTACAGGGGGCGCAAACGGGGAGCTGTTTTTT
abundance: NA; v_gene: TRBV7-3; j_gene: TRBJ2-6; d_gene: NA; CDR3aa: CASSLFGKAGANVLTF; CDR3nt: TGTGCCAGCAGCTTATTCGGGAAAGCTGGGGCCAACGTCCTGACTTTC
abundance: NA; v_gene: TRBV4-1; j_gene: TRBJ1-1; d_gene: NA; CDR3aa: CASSLVGVNTEAFF; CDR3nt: TGCGCCAGCAGCCTGGTCGGGGTAAACACTGAAGCTTTCTTT
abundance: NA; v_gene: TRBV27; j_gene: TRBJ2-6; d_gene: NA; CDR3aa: CASSFKQGLSRGANVLTF; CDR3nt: TGTGCCAGCAGTTTTAAACAGGGTTTATCGCGTGGGGCCAACGTCCTGACTTTC
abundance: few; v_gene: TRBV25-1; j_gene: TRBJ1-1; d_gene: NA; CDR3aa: CASSEWLSGLSGAFF; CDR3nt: TGTGCCAGCAGTGAATGGCTCTCAGGGCTCTCGGGAGCTTTCTTT
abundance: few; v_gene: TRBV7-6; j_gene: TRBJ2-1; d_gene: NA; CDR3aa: CASSLVSGELAGNEQFF; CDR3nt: TGTGCCAGCAGCTTAGTGTCCGGGGAGCTCGCAGGGAATGAGCAGTTCTTC
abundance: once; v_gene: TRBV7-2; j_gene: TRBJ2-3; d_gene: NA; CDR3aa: CASSLGPSTDTQYF; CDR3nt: TGTGCCAGCAGCTTAGGCCCCAGCACAGATACGCAGTATTTT
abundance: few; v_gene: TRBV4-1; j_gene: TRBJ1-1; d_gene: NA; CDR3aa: CASSQQQGPTEAFF; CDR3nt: TGCGCCAGCAGCCAACAACAGGGTCCCACTGAAGCTTTCTTT
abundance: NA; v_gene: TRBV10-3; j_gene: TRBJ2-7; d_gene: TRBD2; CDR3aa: CAISESRAGVPYEQYF; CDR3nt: TGTGCCATCAGTGAGTCGAGGGCGGGAGTTCCCTACGAGCAGTACTTC
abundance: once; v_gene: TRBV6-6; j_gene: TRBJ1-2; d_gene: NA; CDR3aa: CASSYLEGEGYGYTF; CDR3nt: TGTGCCAGCAGTTACTTAGAGGGAGAAGGCTATGGCTACACCTTC
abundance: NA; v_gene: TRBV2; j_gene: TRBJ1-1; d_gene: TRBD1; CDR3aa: CASSPDRGAFF; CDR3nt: TGTGCCAGCAGTCCTGACAGGGGAGCTTTCTTT
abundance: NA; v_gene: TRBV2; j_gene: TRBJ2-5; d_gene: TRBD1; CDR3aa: CASIEDRGFGETQYF; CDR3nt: TGTGCCAGCATCGAGGACAGGGGGTTTGGAGAGACCCAGTACTTC
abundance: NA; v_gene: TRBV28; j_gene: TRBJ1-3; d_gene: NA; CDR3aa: CASSSPDSGNTIYF; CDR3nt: TGTGCCAGCAGTTCCCCAGATTCTGGAAACACCATATATTTT
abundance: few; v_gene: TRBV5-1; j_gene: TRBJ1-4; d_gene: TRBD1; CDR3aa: CASRRLGGQGLGNEKLFF; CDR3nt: TGCGCCAGCCGTCGGCTCGGGGGACAGGGGCTTGGGAATGAAAAACTGTTTTTT
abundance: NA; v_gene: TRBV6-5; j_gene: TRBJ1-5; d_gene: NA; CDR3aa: CASSWEQLNQPQHF; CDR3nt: TGTGCCAGCAGTTGGGAACAGCTCAATCAGCCCCAGCATTTT
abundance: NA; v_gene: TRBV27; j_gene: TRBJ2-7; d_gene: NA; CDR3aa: CASSLLPGAEQYF; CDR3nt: TGTGCCAGCAGTTTGCTCCCAGGGGCCGAGCAGTACTTC
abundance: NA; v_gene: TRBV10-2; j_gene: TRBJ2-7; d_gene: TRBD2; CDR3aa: CASSDRPLAGGPLYYCEQYF; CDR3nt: TGCGCCAGCAGTGACCGCCCCCTAGCGGGGGGCCCCCTCTACTACTGCGAGCAGTACTTC
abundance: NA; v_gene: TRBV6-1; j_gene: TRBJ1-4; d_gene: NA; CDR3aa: CASSEASLPGTPNEKLFF; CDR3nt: TGTGCCAGCAGTGAAGCTAGCCTTCCAGGGACCCCTAATGAAAAACTGTTTTTT
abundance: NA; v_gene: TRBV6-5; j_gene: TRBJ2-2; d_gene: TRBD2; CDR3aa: CASSYPRGAPGELFF; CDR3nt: TGTGCCAGCAGTTACCCGCGGGGGGCACCCGGGGAGCTGTTTTTT
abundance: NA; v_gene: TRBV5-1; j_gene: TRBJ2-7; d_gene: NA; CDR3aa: CASSLSAPGEQYF; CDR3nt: TGCGCCAGCAGCTTGTCAGCCCCGGGCGAGCAGTACTTC
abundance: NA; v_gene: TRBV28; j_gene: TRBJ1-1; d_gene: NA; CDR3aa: CASSFGGTEAFF; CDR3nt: TGTGCCAGCAGTTTTGGGGGGACTGAAGCTTTCTTT
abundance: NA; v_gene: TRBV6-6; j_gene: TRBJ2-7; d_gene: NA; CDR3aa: CASSYSGSSSSYEQYF; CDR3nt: TGTGCCAGCAGTTACTCTGGCAGTTCGAGCTCCTACGAGCAGTACTTC
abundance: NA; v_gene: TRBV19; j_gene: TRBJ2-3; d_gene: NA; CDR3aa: CASNRGGTDTQYF; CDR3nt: TGTGCCAGTAATCGGGGCGGAACAGATACGCAGTATTTT
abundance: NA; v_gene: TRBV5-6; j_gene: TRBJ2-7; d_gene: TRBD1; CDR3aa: CASSVSGTGGYLRSYEQYF; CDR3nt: TGTGCCAGCAGCGTATCCGGGACAGGGGGTTACCTTCGGTCCTACGAGCAGTACTTC
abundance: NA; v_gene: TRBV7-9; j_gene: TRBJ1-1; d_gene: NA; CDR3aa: CASRANTEAFF; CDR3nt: TGTGCCAGCCGGGCGAACACTGAAGCTTTCTTT
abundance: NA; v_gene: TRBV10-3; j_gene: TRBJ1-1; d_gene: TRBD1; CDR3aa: CAISVRGMAFF; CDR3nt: TGTGCCATCAGTGTCAGGGGGATGGCTTTCTTT
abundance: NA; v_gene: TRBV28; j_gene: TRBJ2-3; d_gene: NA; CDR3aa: CASSHRQESTDTQYF; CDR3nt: TGTGCCAGCAGTCACAGACAGGAAAGCACAGATACGCAGTATTTT
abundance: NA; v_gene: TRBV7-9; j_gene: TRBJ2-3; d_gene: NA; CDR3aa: CASSPEGMADTQYF; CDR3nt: TGTGCCAGCAGCCCAGAAGGGATGGCAGATACGCAGTATTTT
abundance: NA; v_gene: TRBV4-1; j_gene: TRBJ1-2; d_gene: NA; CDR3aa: CASSQDLIQGYTF; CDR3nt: TGCGCCAGCAGCCAAGATCTTATCCAGGGCTACACCTTC
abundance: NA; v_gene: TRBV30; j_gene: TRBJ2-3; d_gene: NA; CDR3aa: CAWSGGTRGLAQYF; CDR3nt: TGTGCCTGGAGTGGGGGGACCCGCGGCTTAGCGCAGTATTTT
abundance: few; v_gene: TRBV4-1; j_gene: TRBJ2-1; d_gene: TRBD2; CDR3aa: CASSQHLAGGNEQFF; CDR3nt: TGCGCCAGCAGCCAACATCTAGCGGGAGGTAATGAGCAGTTCTTC
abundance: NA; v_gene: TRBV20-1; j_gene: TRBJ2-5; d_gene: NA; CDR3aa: CSAVKETQYF; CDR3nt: TGCAGTGCTGTGAAAGAGACCCAGTACTTC
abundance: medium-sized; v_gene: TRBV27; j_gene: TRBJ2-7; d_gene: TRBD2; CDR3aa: CASSFSGEGQYEQYF; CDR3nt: TGTGCCAGCAGTTTTTCGGGGGAGGGCCAGTACGAGCAGTACTTC
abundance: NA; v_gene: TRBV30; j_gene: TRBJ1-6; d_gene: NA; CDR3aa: CAWSTSRNSPLHF; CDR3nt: TGTGCCTGGAGTACGAGCAGGAATTCACCCCTCCACTTT
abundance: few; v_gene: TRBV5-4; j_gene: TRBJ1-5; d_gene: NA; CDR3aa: CASSLRPGDQPQHF; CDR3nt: TGTGCCAGCAGCTTGAGGCCAGGTGATCAGCCCCAGCATTTT
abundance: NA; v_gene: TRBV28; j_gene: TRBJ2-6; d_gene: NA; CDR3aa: CASSFTSGANVLTF; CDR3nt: TGTGCCAGCAGTTTTACCTCTGGGGCCAACGTCCTGACTTTC
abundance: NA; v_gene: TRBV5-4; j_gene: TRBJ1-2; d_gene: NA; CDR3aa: CASSPHPGGGNYGYTF; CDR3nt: TGTGCCAGCAGCCCCCACCCGGGGGGAGGCAATTATGGCTACACCTTC
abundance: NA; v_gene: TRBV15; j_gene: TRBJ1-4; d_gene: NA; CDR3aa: CATSRDTGVEKLFF; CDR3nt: TGTGCCACCAGCAGAGATACCGGGGTTGAAAAACTGTTTTTT
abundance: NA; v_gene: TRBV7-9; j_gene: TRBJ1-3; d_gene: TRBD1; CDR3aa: CASSLYDRESGNTIYF; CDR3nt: TGTGCCAGCAGCTTATACGACAGGGAGAGCGGAAACACCATATATTTT